Following are 7 T cell receptor beta chains from one sample sequenced in a study of shared clonotypes between healthy human individuals (dated by TCRdb to about 2020). Libraries were constructed by the immunoSEQ multiplex PCR assay. TCRdb mirrors the immuneACCESS table, restricted to in-frame sequences. Some clones are absent from its copies; in checked studies, under half trace to an unresolved V gene, and the reason for the others is unknown. Here the sample has about 2.1 million clones; about 92% occur a single time. More than 1.5% of the sample belongs to the ten largest clones. CD8 naive samples were obtained by positive selection for CCR7 among CD45RO-negative cells, yielding a CD45RA+CCR7+ population from which TemRA cells were excluded. The material sequenced was naive CD8+ T cells from PBMCs. The intended sense of this specimen's cell subset or site label: CD45RA+CCR7+. The receptors derive from a young man in good health. Some clones in this sample may be carry-over from other donors' samples.

This clone was counted between two and nine times. V is TRBV28 and J is TRBJ1-1; D perhaps matches TRBD1 (6 bases). CDR1 and CDR2 (germline): MDHEN, SYDVKM. The ends were cut back, 6 bases at V and 3 bases at J, with 14 bases in the middle. The CDR3 is 14 residues long. DNA for the CDR3: TGTGCCAGCAGCGCGGGGGCTTGGTACACTGAAGCTTTCTTT. It is translated as CASSAGAWYTEAFF.

This clone was recorded a few times. V gene TRBV30 combines with J gene TRBJ1-2, with D uncertain. V lost 5 bases to trimming and J lost 7 bases, with 20 bases between them. There are 14 residues in the CDR3. Germline values: CDR1 GTSNPN, CDR2 SVGIG (reference sequence). The CDR3 DNA sequence: TGTGCCTGGGCCCCCGGACCTGCAATTGGTGGCTACACCTTC. This gives the protein CAWAPGPAIGGYTF.

Comments on this clone: Other DNA sequences in this sample translate to the same CDR3. The rearrangement joins TRBV27 to TRBJ2-1; no clear D. Germline CDR1 and CDR2: MNHEY and SMNVEV (reference sequence). V was trimmed by 2 bases and J by 4 bases, leaving 3 bases between them. This CDR3 contains 12 residues. As DNA, the CDR3 is TGTGCCAGCAGTTTAGGTTACAATGAGCAGTTCTTC. The encoded protein is CASSLGYNEQFF.

The genes are TRBV2 and TRBJ2-7; 8 bases align to TRBD1. This CDR3 has 15 amino acids. Germline V gene lookup returns CDR1 SNHLY and CDR2 FYNNEI. The V gene end was trimmed by 4 bases and the J gene end by 0 bases; junction bases not matched to a gene: 5. CDR3 sequence: CASSVQGARSYEQYF. CDR3 coding DNA: TGTGCCAGCAGTGTCCAGGGGGCCCGCTCCTACGAGCAGTACTTC.

With respect to this clone: In the same sample, other DNA sequences code for this CDR3. The gene calls are TRBV11-2 and TRBJ2-7; 8 nucleotides align to TRBD2. The germline V gene encodes CDR1 SGHAT and CDR2 FQNNGV. J was trimmed by 4 bases and V by 1 base; bases with no gene match: 6. CDR3 length: 15 residues. The CDR3 protein is CASSLGGGGRYEQYF. In DNA form, the CDR3 reads TGTGCCAGCAGCTTAGGTGGCGGGGGGCGGTACGAGCAGTACTTC.

The chain joins TRBV27 to TRBJ2-5; the D is unclear. The length of the CDR3 is 13 residues. Between the trimmed V and J ends, which lost 3 bases and 4 bases, there was a span of 9 bases. Per the germline V gene, CDR1 is MNHEY and CDR2 is SMNVEV (reference sequence). The CDR3 nucleotides read TGTGCCAGCAGTTTGTTACAGCGAGAGACCCAGTACTTC. Its protein product is CASSLLQRETQYF.

This clone has only one observation. This sequence joins TRBV27 and TRBJ1-5; D is perhaps TRBD1 (5 bases). The CDR3 has 15 amino acids. Trimming cost V 3 bases and J 6 bases, with 15 bases left between them. Germline V CDR1 and CDR2: MNHEY, SMNVEV (reference sequence). In nucleotides, the CDR3 is TGTGCCAGCAGTTTGGGACGGGGTGGCACTCAGCCCCAGCATTTT. Its translation is CASSLGRGGTQPQHF.